The 29 T cell receptor beta chains below were found in one sample sequenced in a study of OX40 agonist ivuxolimab in advanced cancers. Clones were read by immunoSEQ multiplex PCR, and TCRdb kept only the in-frame ones, dropping some. This sample has some 76,000 clones, with 90% to 95% found just once. The sample consisted of CD4+ or CD8+ T cells sorted from blood, taken in a trial of the OX40 agonist ivuxolimab. The receptors come from an adult with an advanced solid tumor such as melanoma, head and neck, liver or kidney cancer.

This sequence joins TRBV7-9 and TRBJ2-2; no firm D call. The CDR3 has 11 amino acids. CDR1 is SEHNR, CDR2 FQNEAQ, per germline (reference sequence). Trimming took 5 bases from V and 8 from J, leaving 6 bases between them. For the CDR3, the DNA is TGTGCCAGCAGCGTTTTAGGGGAGCTGTTTTTT. This gives the protein CASSVLGELFF.

The chain employs TRBV27 and TRBJ2-2, with a tentative D call TRBD2 (5 bases). V lost 0 bases and J 4 bases, leaving 9 bases between the germline ends. CDR1 is MNHEY and CDR2 is SMNVEV in the germline V gene (reference sequence). This CDR3 contains 15 residues. In nucleotides, the CDR3 is TGTGCCAGCAGTTTATCACCGGGAAGCACCGGGGAGCTGTTTTTT. Translating gives CASSLSPGSTGELFF.

This chain uses TRBV5-6 with TRBJ2-5; weak D call: TRBD1 (5 bases). CDR1 SGHDT and CDR2 YYEEEE come from the germline V gene. This CDR3 contains 14 residues. The V end was cut by 0 bases, the J end by 5 bases, with 11 bases between. CDR3 in amino acids: CASSLGAGMETQYF. The CDR3 DNA reads as TGTGCCAGCAGCTTGGGAGCAGGGATGGAGACCCAGTACTTC.

Relative to its sample, this clone is medium-sized (0.01 to 0.1%). The chain combines TRBV6-1 with TRBJ2-3, with TRBD2 identical over 13 bases. Germline loops: CDR1 MNHNS, CDR2 SASEGT. Trimming removed 4 bases from V and 3 bases from J; junction bases left unmatched: 1. CDR3 length: 15 amino acids. CDR3 DNA: TGTGCCAGCAGTGGACTAGCGGGGGGAACAGATACGCAGTATTTT. Translated: CASSGLAGGTDTQYF.

The chain is built from TRBV12-5 and TRBJ2-7, with D possibly TRBD1 on 6 matching bases. Germline loops: CDR1 LGHNT, CDR2 FRNRAP. V shed 5 bases and J shed 3 bases, with 17 bases lying between them. The CDR3 is made up of 15 amino acids. The CDR3 spells CASGPPPTGDYEQYF. The CDR3 DNA sequence: TGTGCTAGTGGTCCTCCTCCGACAGGAGACTACGAGCAGTACTTC.

V is TRBV9 and J is TRBJ2-5; perhaps D is TRBD1 or TRBD2 (5 bases each). The V gene's germline CDR1 is SGDLS and CDR2 YYNGEE. The V gene lost 1 base and the J gene lost 5 bases, with 18 bases spanning the gap. The CDR3 has 16 residues. The CDR3, as DNA: TGTGCCAGCAGCGTATCTGGCAGGGACGATGGGGAGACCCAGTACTTC. The encoded protein is CASSVSGRDDGETQYF.

The CDR3 here is CSVERSGTDGYTF. CDR3 sequence (DNA): TGCAGCGTTGAAAGGTCCGGGACAGATGGCTACACCTTC. The V call is TRBV29-1, the J call TRBJ1-2; the match to TRBD1 covers 7 bases. Trimming took 2 bases from V and 6 from J; bases not matched to a gene: 6. The CDR3 length is 13 residues. Germline V gene data show CDR1 as SQVTM and CDR2 as ANQGSEA.

The genes are TRBV5-1 and TRBJ2-7; unclear D gene. The CDR3 loop spans 13 amino acids. V was pared by 4 bases and J by 1 base, with 9 bases between. Germline-derived CDR1 and CDR2 are SGHRS and YFSETQ. As DNA, the CDR3 is TGCGCCAGCAGCCCCGGACCGTCCTACGAGCAGTACTTC. Translating gives CASSPGPSYEQYF.

The chain employs TRBV7-6 and TRBJ1-5, with 7 nucleotides matching TRBD1. CDR1 SGHVS and CDR2 FNYEAQ come from the germline V gene. This CDR3 has 18 amino acids. Trimming took 2 bases from V and 3 from J; bases not matched to a gene: 13. CDR3 in amino acids: CASSLNARQGRVNQPQHF. DNA for the CDR3: TGTGCCAGCAGCTTAAACGCTCGACAGGGTCGGGTCAATCAGCCCCAGCATTTT. Variable domain in full (rest from reference TRBV7-6 and TRBJ1-5): GAGVSQSPRYKVTKRGQDVALRCDPISGHVSLYWYRQALGQGPEFLTYFNYEAQQDKSGLPNDRFSAERPEGSISTLTIQRTEQRDSAMYRCASSLNARQGRVNQPQHFGDGTRLSIL.

The J gene is TRBJ2-7, the V gene TRBV4-1; 12 positions match TRBD2. The CDR3 consists of 17 residues. CDR1 is MGHRA and CDR2 is YSYEKL in the germline V gene. Losses at the gene ends were 4 bases for V and 0 bases for J; bases not matched to a gene: 7. In nucleotides, the CDR3 is TGCGCCAGCAGCCTAAATTCGGGACTAGCGGGCTCCTACGAGCAGTACTTC. This encodes CASSLNSGLAGSYEQYF.

The chain employs TRBV21-1 and TRBJ1-2; whether TRBD1, the table's D call, matches the DNA was not checked. TRBV21-1 is designated a pseudogene. The CDR3 has 14 amino acids. The CDR3 protein is CASRTGGRAYGYTF. Here the CDR3 DNA reads TGTGCCAGCAGGACAGGGGGGAGGGCTTATGGCTACACCTTC.

This chain links TRBV7-9 with TRBJ1-2, with TRBD1 matching over 7 bases. V gave up 1 base and J gave up 4 bases; unmatched junction bases: 3. Germline assignment: CDR1 SEHNR and CDR2 FQNEAQ (reference sequence). The CDR3 is made up of 14 amino acids. The CDR3 loop reads CASSLGTGLYGYTF. In DNA, the CDR3 is TGTGCCAGCAGCTTAGGGACAGGCCTCTATGGCTACACCTTC.

This rearrangement joins TRBV27 to TRBJ2-5; no firm D call. The CDR3 sequence is 12 residues long. Trimming took 8 bases from V and 4 from J, leaving 11 bases between them. Germline loops: CDR1 MNHEY, CDR2 SMNVEV (reference sequence). This CDR3 is CASGPPRETQYF. Here the CDR3 DNA reads TGTGCCAGCGGGCCCCCCCGAGAGACCCAGTACTTC.

The CDR3 spells CASSPYGGGEGEQYF. The CDR3, as DNA: TGTGCCAGCAGCCCCTACGGGGGGGGTGAAGGCGAGCAGTACTTC. The chain has TRBV13 and TRBJ2-7, with 8 bases aligning to TRBD2. Germline loops: CDR1 PRHDT, CDR2 FYEKMQ (reference sequence). The CDR3 length is 15 residues. V dropped 5 bases and J dropped 6; count of bases not matched to a gene: 12. Full variable domain (rest looked up from reference TRBV13 and TRBJ2-7): AAGVIQSPRHLIKEKRETATLKCYPIPRHDTVYWYQQGPGQDPQFLISFYEKMQSDKGSIPDRFSAQQFSDYHSELNMSSLELGDSALYFCASSPYGGGEGEQYFGPGTRLTVT.

The chain links TRBV27 to TRBJ2-7, with D possibly being TRBD2 (6 bases). The V and J ends lost 5 bases and 4 bases respectively, with 15 bases between them. This CDR3 has 14 residues. Germline CDR1 is MNHEY and CDR2 is SMNVEV (reference sequence). The CDR3 sequence is CASSPHPGGYEQYF. DNA for the CDR3: TGTGCCAGCAGTCCGCATCCTGGGGGGTACGAGCAGTACTTC.

The chain uses TRBV30 and TRBJ2-3; TRBD1 matches 7 bases. The J segment lost 3 bases and the V segment lost 4 bases, leaving 7 bases of the junction unmatched. Germline CDR1 and CDR2: GTSNPN and SVGIG (reference sequence). CDR3 size: 14 residues. The CDR3, as DNA: TGTGCCTGGAATACAGGGGTACGAACAGATACGCAGTATTTT. Translated: CAWNTGVRTDTQYF.

V usage is TRBV5-1 and J usage is TRBJ1-2, with D uncertain. V was clipped by 3 bases and J by 2 bases, with 11 bases between them. This CDR3 comprises 14 residues. CDR1 and CDR2 (germline): SGHRS, YFSETQ. CDR3 residues: CASSSKTGNYGYTF. The CDR3 bases are TGCGCCAGCAGCTCTAAGACGGGCAACTATGGCTACACCTTC.

V and J are TRBV6-5 and TRBJ2-7, with 9 positions matching TRBD1. CDR3 size: 14 residues. V trimming: 2 bases; J trimming: 6 bases; junction bases outside the gene matches: 5. CDR1 and CDR2 (germline): MNHEY, SVGAGI. The CDR3 DNA reads TGTGCCAGCAGTTACGGACAGGGGCTAGGCGAGCAGTACTTC. Translation gives CASSYGQGLGEQYF.

This rearrangement joins TRBV4-1 to TRBJ2-2; D is perhaps TRBD2 (5 bases). V was shortened by 1 base and J by 3 bases, with 6 bases between the two germline ends. The CDR3 is 14 amino acids. CDR1 and CDR2 from the germline V gene are MGHRA and YSYEKL. CDR3 residues: CASSQGLYTGELFF. The CDR3 region has the DNA TGCGCCAGCAGCCAAGGACTATACACCGGGGAGCTGTTTTTT.

This clone occurred a few times. The chain has TRBV10-3 and TRBJ2-1, with unresolved D. Germline-derived CDR1 and CDR2 are ENHRY and SYGVKD. Trimming stripped 6 bases from V and 0 bases from J, with 6 bases between. The CDR3 consists of 13 residues. CDR3 loop: CAISASSYNEQFF. DNA of the CDR3: TGTGCCATCAGCGCGAGCTCCTACAATGAGCAGTTCTTC.

This chain joins TRBV7-8 and TRBJ2-7; D is uncertain. V was shortened by 0 bases and J by 6 bases, with 6 bases between the two germline ends. The CDR3 has 12 residues. Germline-derived CDR1 and CDR2 are SGHVS and FQNEAQ. CDR3 residues: CASSLAMVEQYF. Written as DNA, the CDR3 is TGTGCCAGCAGCTTAGCAATGGTCGAGCAGTACTTC.

The chain couples TRBV30 to TRBJ2-7; TRBD2 agrees at 9 bases. The CDR3 is 15 amino acids. The V segment lost 0 bases and the J segment 2 bases; nucleotides outside the gene matches: 5. Germline V CDR1 and CDR2: GTSNPN, SVGIG (reference sequence). The CDR3 nucleotides read TGTGCCTGGAGTGTTGGGCGGGGGGGTCCCTACGAGCAGTACTTC. Protein sequence: CAWSVGRGGPYEQYF.

This chain connects TRBV7-3 to TRBJ2-7; the D gene is possibly TRBD2 (6 bases). CDR1 and CDR2 (germline): SGHTA, FQGTGA. The ends were cut back, 3 bases at V and 6 bases at J, with 9 bases in the middle. The CDR3 runs to 12 residues. The DNA for the CDR3 is TGTGCCAGCAGCTTCGGAGGGCTCGAGCAGTACTTC. This sequence encodes CASSFGGLEQYF.

The rearrangement joins TRBV6-5 to TRBJ2-7, with a weak D call TRBD2 (6 bases). V lost 4 bases, J lost 6 bases, and 10 bases lay in between. Germline V lookup: CDR1 MNHEY, CDR2 SVGAGI. The CDR3 length is 12 residues. The CDR3 region has the DNA TGTGCCAGCAGTTGGGACTTCTCCGAGCAGTACTTC. It yields the protein CASSWDFSEQYF.

The chain uses TRBV7-8 and TRBJ1-5, with D possibly being TRBD1 (5 bases). The V gene lost 1 base and the J gene lost 3 bases, with 13 bases spanning the gap. This CDR3 region has 16 residues. From germline, CDR1 is SGHVS and CDR2 FQNEAQ. The CDR3 region has the DNA TGTGCCAGCAGCTTAGTTTCGAGGGGACTCAATCAGCCCCAGCATTTT. This encodes CASSLVSRGLNQPQHF. The variable domain in full, completed from reference TRBV7-8 and TRBJ1-5, reads GAGVSQSPRYKVAKRGQDVALRCDPISGHVSLFWYQQALGQGPEFLTYFQNEAQLDKSGLPSDRFFAERPEGSVSTLKIQRTQQEDSAVYLCASSLVSRGLNQPQHFGDGTRLSIL.

The rearrangement uses TRBV9 and TRBJ2-7, with TRBD1 matching over 10 bases. The germline gives CDR1 SGDLS, CDR2 YYNGEE. The length of the CDR3 is 15 residues. V was clipped by 4 bases and J by 5 bases; unmatched bases: 9. The CDR3 reads CASSPGGQGNDEQYF. DNA for the CDR3: TGTGCCAGCAGCCCAGGGGGACAGGGGAATGACGAGCAGTACTTC.

The chain is built from TRBV7-9 and TRBJ1-4; 8 nucleotides agree with TRBD1. The CDR3 sequence is 14 residues long. V shed 2 bases, J shed 8 bases, and the junction held 4 bases outside the gene matches. Per the germline V gene, CDR1 is SEHNR and CDR2 is FQNEAQ (reference sequence). The CDR3 reads CASSLPTGGEKLFF. DNA of the CDR3: TGTGCCAGCAGCTTACCAACAGGGGGGGAAAAACTGTTTTTT.

This chain uses TRBV29-1 with TRBJ2-7; D tentatively fits TRBD1 or TRBD2 (6 bases each). The V gene's germline CDR1 is SQVTM and CDR2 ANQGSEA. V gave up 1 base and J gave up 3 bases, with 22 bases separating them. The CDR3 length is 17 residues. In DNA form, the CDR3 reads TGCAGCGTTGAAGCAAACAGCCGCCGGGGGCCCAACTACGAGCAGTACTTC. Amino acid sequence: CSVEANSRRGPNYEQYF.

In its sample, this clone was seen once. V and J are TRBV6-1 and TRBJ1-1; D uncertain. Germline lookup yields CDR1 MNHNS and CDR2 SASEGT. The CDR3 contains 15 residues. Trimming removed 6 bases at V and 6 bases at J, with 20 bases between. CDR3 in amino acids: CASREWEGSGSEAFF. CDR3 nucleotides: TGTGCCAGCAGGGAGTGGGAGGGTTCTGGGTCTGAAGCTTTCTTT.